The 14 T cell receptor beta chains given below trace back to one sample, sequenced in a study of T-cell reconstitution after alpha-beta-depleted transplantation in children. It was with unique molecular identifiers that the TCRbeta library was prepared. TCRdb reprocessed the PCR reads with MiXCR, giving one entry per CDR3 protein. The repertoire includes hundreds of thousands of distinct CDR3 sequences, around 15% of them detected once, and roughly 4.8% sits in the top ten. This sample comprised PBMCs, mostly from graft donor cells, obtained 360 days after TCRalphabeta/CD19-depleted stem cell transplant. The origin of the receptors is a male patient between 5 and 17 years old who had a stem cell transplant for acute lymphoblastic leukemia, so the T cells may come from the graft donor.

This clonotype has at least ten counts. The genes are TRBV6-2 or TRBV6-3 and TRBJ2-1, with 10 bases lining up with TRBD2. The CDR3 length is 15 residues. The germline V gene has CDR1 MNHEY and CDR2 SVGEGT. The ends lost 2 bases at V and 4 bases at J; junction bases unmatched: 2. The CDR3 DNA is TGTGCCAGCAGTTACCCAGCGGGAGGGTACAATGAGCAGTTCTTC. This encodes CASSYPAGGYNEQFF.

This clonotype was recorded a few times. The chain joins TRBV4-1 to TRBJ1-4, with D unclear. V was trimmed by 1 base and J by 6 bases, leaving 12 bases between them. Germline CDR1 MGHRA, CDR2 YSYEKL. This CDR3 comprises 15 residues. CDR3 nucleotide sequence: TGCGCCAGCAGCCAAGTTTGGCAGTTCTATGAAAAACTGTTTTTT. Translating gives CASSQVWQFYEKLFF.

The chain uses TRBV13 and TRBJ2-7; 7 nucleotides line up with TRBD2. CDR1 and CDR2 (germline): PRHDT, FYEKMQ (reference sequence). V dropped 6 bases and J dropped 5; count of bases not matched to a gene: 19. The CDR3 covers 17 residues. CDR3 coding DNA: TGTGCCAGCAGTTCGCGACTGAGCGGGGTCTACCCCCACGAGCAGTACTTC. It specifies CASSSRLSGVYPHEQYF. The full variable domain, completed using reference TRBV13 and TRBJ2-7, is AAGVIQSPRHLIKEKRETATLKCYPIPRHDTVYWYQQGPGQDPQFLISFYEKMQSDKGSIPDRFSAQQFSDYHSELNMSSLELGDSALYFCASSSRLSGVYPHEQYFGPGTRLTVT.

Only a few counts were recorded for this clonotype. The chain carries TRBV7-9 and TRBJ2-4; 7 bases are shared with TRBD2. Trimming at V came to 1 base and at J to 3 bases, leaving 6 bases not matched to a gene. The CDR3 length is 16 residues. From germline, CDR1 is SEHNR and CDR2 FQNEAQ (reference sequence). The CDR3 nucleotides are TGTGCCAGCAGCTTAGGGCGGGAGAGGGACAAAAACATTCAGTACTTC. This gives the protein CASSLGRERDKNIQYF. Supplemented by reference TRBV7-9 and TRBJ2-4, the full variable domain reads DTGVSQNPRHKITKRGQNVTFRCDPISEHNRLYWYRQTLGQGPEFLTYFQNEAQLEKSRLLSDRFSAERPKGSFSTLEIQRTEQGDSAMYLCASSLGRERDKNIQYFGAGTRLSVL.

This clonotype was found a few times. The V gene is TRBV15, the J gene TRBJ2-7; 12 positions match TRBD2. CDR1 and CDR2 (germline): LNHNV, YYDKDF (reference sequence). The CDR3 is 17 amino acids. Unmatched junction bases numbered 9, after V lost 0 bases and J lost 6 bases. The CDR3 sequence: CATSRELAGGRGFEQYF. In nucleotides, the CDR3 is TGTGCCACCAGCAGAGAACTAGCGGGAGGCCGTGGCTTCGAGCAGTACTTC.

To note about this clonotype: One end of the junction fails to match germline, which may point to a read error. The chain combines TRBV6-4 with TRBJ2-1; TRBD2 matches at 12 bases. Germline lookup yields CDR1 MRHNA and CDR2 SNTAGT. The CDR3 loop spans 17 amino acids. CDR3 sequence reads: CSSSDSNLAGGINEQFF. CDR3 nucleotides: TGTTCCAGCAGTGACTCTAACCTAGCGGGAGGGATCAATGAGCAGTTCTTC.

This clonotype was observed a handful of times. One end of the junction is discordant with germline, which a read error may explain. V and J are TRBV27 and TRBJ2-1, with D uncertain. The germline gives CDR1 MNHEY, CDR2 SMNVEV (reference sequence). The CDR3 has 16 residues. The CDR3 spells CASSLSTFPLETGLYF. DNA for the CDR3: TGTGCCAGCAGTTTATCGACGTTCCCGTTAGAGACCGGTCTCTACTTC.

V is TRBV7-9 and J is TRBJ1-1; D perhaps matches TRBD1 (6 bases). This CDR3 comprises 16 residues. The germline V gene has CDR1 SEHNR and CDR2 FQNEAQ (reference sequence). V was cut by 5 bases and J by 4 bases, with 20 bases left in between. Here the CDR3 DNA reads TGTGCCAGCAGCGCAACACGACAGGTGGGCGGCACTGAAGCTTTCTTT. This sequence encodes CASSATRQVGGTEAFF. Filled out from reference TRBV7-9 and TRBJ1-1, the complete variable domain reads DTGVSQNPRHKITKRGQNVTFRCDPISEHNRLYWYRQTLGQGPEFLTYFQNEAQLEKSRLLSDRFSAERPKGSFSTLEIQRTEQGDSAMYLCASSATRQVGGTEAFFGQGTRLTVV.

This rearrangement joins TRBV9 to TRBJ2-1; weak D call: TRBD2 (5 bases). Germline loops: CDR1 SGDLS, CDR2 YYNGEE. CDR3 length: 14 residues. V gave up 5 bases and J gave up 6 bases, with 15 bases separating them. Here the CDR3 reads CASSGPGWGNEQFF. The CDR3 DNA reads as TGTGCCAGCAGTGGGCCGGGATGGGGCAATGAGCAGTTCTTC.

This chain joins TRBV4-1 and TRBJ2-7; 8 positions agree with TRBD2. With 2 bases clipped from V and 3 bases from J, the junction kept 9 bases outside the gene matches. The germline CDR1 and CDR2 sequences are MGHRA and YSYEKL. The CDR3 consists of 16 residues. CDR3 region: CASSQIPVGLVYEQYF. CDR3 sequence (DNA): TGCGCCAGCAGCCAAATCCCGGTGGGACTAGTCTACGAGCAGTACTTC.

The chain has TRBV27 and TRBJ1-2; TRBD1 aligns across 8 bases. Germline CDR1 reads MNHEY; CDR2 reads SMNVEV (reference sequence). The J segment lost 3 bases and the V segment lost 5 bases, leaving 5 bases of the junction unmatched. The CDR3 runs to 14 residues. The CDR3 coding sequence is TGTGCCAGCAGTCCGTCGGACAGGGACTATGGCTACACCTTC. It yields the protein CASSPSDRDYGYTF.

The chain is built from TRBV2 and TRBJ2-7, with TRBD1 matching over 7 bases. Germline assignment: CDR1 SNHLY and CDR2 FYNNEI. Trimming cost V 0 bases and J 3 bases; bases outside gene matches: 8. The CDR3 spans 16 residues. The CDR3 is CASSEARTGPRYEQYF. CDR3 nucleotides: TGTGCCAGCAGTGAAGCGAGGACAGGCCCTCGCTACGAGCAGTACTTC.

This sequence joins TRBV13 and TRBJ2-7, with D perhaps TRBD1 (7 bases). Germline lookup yields CDR1 PRHDT and CDR2 FYEKMQ (reference sequence). Trimming removed 5 bases at V and 7 bases at J, with 12 bases between. The CDR3 is made up of 12 amino acids. The CDR3 DNA is TGTGCCAGCAGCCAGGGGGGAGTGGAGCAGTACTTC. It specifies CASSQGGVEQYF.

This chain joins TRBV7-9 and TRBJ1-3, with D possibly TRBD1 on 5 matching bases. CDR1 is SEHNR, CDR2 FQNEAQ, per germline (reference sequence). There are 15 residues in the CDR3. Deletions cut 5 bases from V and 4 bases from J, with 15 bases between. CDR3 protein: CASSRAGVSGNTIYF. For the CDR3, the DNA is TGTGCCAGCAGCAGAGCGGGGGTGTCGGGAAACACCATATATTTT. Looking up the rest from reference TRBV7-9 and TRBJ1-3 gives the full variable domain: DTGVSQNPRHKITKRGQNVTFRCDPISEHNRLYWYRQTLGQGPEFLTYFQNEAQLEKSRLLSDRFSAERPKGSFSTLEIQRTEQGDSAMYLCASSRAGVSGNTIYFGEGSWLTVV.